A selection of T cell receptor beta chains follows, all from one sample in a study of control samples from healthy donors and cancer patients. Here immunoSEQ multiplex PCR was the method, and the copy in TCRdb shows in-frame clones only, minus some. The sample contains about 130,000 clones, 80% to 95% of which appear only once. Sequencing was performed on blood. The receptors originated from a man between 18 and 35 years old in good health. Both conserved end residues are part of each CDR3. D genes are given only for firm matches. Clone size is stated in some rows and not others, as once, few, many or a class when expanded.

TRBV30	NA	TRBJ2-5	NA	CAWSVAGETQYF	TGTGCCTGGAGTGTAGCGGGAGAGACCCAGTACTTC
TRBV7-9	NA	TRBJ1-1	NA	CASSLGGEAFF	TGTGCCAGCAGCTTAGGGGGTGAAGCTTTCTTT
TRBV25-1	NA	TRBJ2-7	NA	CASRRRDTYEQYF	TGTGCCAGCAGGCGCCGGGACACCTACGAGCAGTACTTC
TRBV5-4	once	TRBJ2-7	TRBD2	CASSLTSAGFYEQYF	TGTGCCAGCAGCCTGACGTCAGCGGGATTCTACGAGCAGTACTTC
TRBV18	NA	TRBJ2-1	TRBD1	CASLLSTGTGVIDEQFF	TGTGCCAGTCTACTATCGACCGGGACAGGGGTGATTGATGAGCAGTTCTTC
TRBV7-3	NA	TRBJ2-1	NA	CASSAPGAYNEQFF	TGTGCCAGCAGCGCCCCCGGGGCCTACAATGAGCAGTTCTTC
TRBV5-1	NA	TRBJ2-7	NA	CASSLAGSRGEQYF	TGCGCCAGCAGCTTGGCTGGGTCCCGCGGCGAGCAGTACTTC
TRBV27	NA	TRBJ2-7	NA	CASSSSGYEQYF	TGTGCCAGCAGTTCCTCGGGGTACGAGCAGTACTTC
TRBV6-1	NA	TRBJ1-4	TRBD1	CASSENKGQANEKLFF	TGTGCCAGCAGTGAGAATAAGGGACAGGCTAATGAAAAACTGTTTTTT
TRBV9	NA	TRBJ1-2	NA	CASSVVADTPNYGYTF	TGTGCCAGCAGCGTAGTCGCCGATACCCCTAACTATGGCTACACCTTC
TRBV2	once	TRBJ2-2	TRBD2	CASPESSLAGKPGELFF	TGTGCCAGCCCCGAATCCTCACTAGCGGGGAAGCCCGGGGAGCTGTTTTTT
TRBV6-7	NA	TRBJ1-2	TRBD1	CASSYSDRGLFLHYGYTF	TGTGCCAGCAGTTACTCCGACAGGGGCTTGTTTCTTCACTATGGCTACACCTTC
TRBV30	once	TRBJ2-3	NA	CAWSWEDAQYF	TGTGCCTGGAGTTGGGAGGACGCGCAGTATTTT
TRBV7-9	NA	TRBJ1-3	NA	CASSLGQGAGNTIYF	TGTGCCAGCAGCTTAGGGCAGGGTGCCGGAAACACCATATATTTT
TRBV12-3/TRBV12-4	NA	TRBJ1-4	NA	CASSRDTEKLFF	TGTGCCAGCAGTCGGGACACCGAAAAACTGTTTTTT
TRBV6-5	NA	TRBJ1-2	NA	CASSSSDYGYTF	TGTGCCAGCAGTTCCTCGGACTATGGCTACACCTTC
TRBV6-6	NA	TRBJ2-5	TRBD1	CASRNGQGERETQYF	TGTGCCAGCAGAAACGGACAGGGGGAAAGAGAGACCCAGTACTTC
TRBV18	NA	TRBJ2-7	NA	CASSPGTPPSYEQYF	TGTGCCAGCTCGCCCGGGACACCTCCTTCCTACGAGCAGTACTTC
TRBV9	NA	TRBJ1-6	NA	CASSEAMGGNSPLHF	TGTGCCAGCAGCGAGGCGATGGGAGGGAATTCACCCCTCCACTTT
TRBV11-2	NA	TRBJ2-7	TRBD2	CASSPGTSGGGGMHEQYF	TGTGCCAGCAGCCCAGGGACTAGCGGGGGGGGAGGCATGCACGAGCAGTACTTC
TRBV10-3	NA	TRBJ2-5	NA	CAISESGDGGPYQETQYF	TGTGCCATCAGTGAGTCTGGGGACGGGGGGCCGTACCAAGAGACCCAGTACTTC
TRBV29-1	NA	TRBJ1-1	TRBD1	CSAQGAGTEAFF	TGCAGCGCACAGGGGGCCGGCACTGAAGCTTTCTTT
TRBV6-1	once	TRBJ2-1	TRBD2	CASSEEAGGPNEQFF	TGTGCCAGCAGTGAAGAGGCGGGGGGGCCAAATGAGCAGTTCTTC
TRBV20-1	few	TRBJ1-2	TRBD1	CSASEGDSLQANYGYTF	TGCAGTGCTAGTGAGGGGGACAGCCTCCAGGCTAACTATGGCTACACCTTC
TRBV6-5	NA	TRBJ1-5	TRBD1	CASSPTGKLQPQHF	TGTGCCAGCAGCCCGACAGGGAAACTGCAGCCCCAGCATTTT
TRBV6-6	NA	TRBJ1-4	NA	CASSYVTGVDEKLFF	TGTGCCAGCAGTTACGTTACGGGGGTAGATGAAAAACTGTTTTTT
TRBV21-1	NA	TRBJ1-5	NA	CASSNGGRDRSIQPQHF	TGTGCCAGCAGCAATGGGGGTCGGGACAGGAGCATTCAGCCCCAGCATTTT
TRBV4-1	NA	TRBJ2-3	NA	CASSHNGGTDTQYF	TGCGCCAGCAGCCATAACGGGGGCACAGATACGCAGTATTTT
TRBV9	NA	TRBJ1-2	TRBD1	CASSVDLRTGGPLFLYGYTF	TGTGCCAGCAGCGTAGACTTACGGACAGGGGGTCCCCTATTCCTCTATGGCTACACCTTC
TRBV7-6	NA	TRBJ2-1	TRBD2	CASSLLAGGYSEQFF	TGTGCCAGCAGCTTGCTAGCGGGGGGCTATAGTGAGCAGTTCTTC
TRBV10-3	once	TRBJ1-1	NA	CAISGGGLNTEAFF	TGTGCCATCAGTGGCGGGGGGTTGAACACTGAAGCTTTCTTT
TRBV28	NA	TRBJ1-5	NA	CASSPDGWGGRSNQPQHF	TGTGCCAGCAGTCCCGACGGGTGGGGTGGAAGGAGCAATCAGCCCCAGCATTTT
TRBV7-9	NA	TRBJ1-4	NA	CASSLASSGNEKLFF	TGTGCCAGCAGCTTAGCGTCCAGTGGTAATGAAAAACTGTTTTTT
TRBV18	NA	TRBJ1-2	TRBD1	CASSPGQGREGYTF	TGTGCCAGCTCACCAGGACAGGGCAGGGAAGGCTACACCTTC
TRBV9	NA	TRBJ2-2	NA	CASSAPSLGAVTGELFF	TGTGCCAGCAGCGCCCCTTCCCTGGGGGCCGTTACCGGGGAGCTGTTTTTT
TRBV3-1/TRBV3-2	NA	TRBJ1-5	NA	CASSQEISQPQHF	TGTGCCAGCAGCCAAGAAATTAGCCAGCCCCAGCATTTT
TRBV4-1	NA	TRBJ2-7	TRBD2	CASSQLAGGLLQEQYF	TGCGCCAGCAGCCAGCTTGCGGGGGGCCTTCTTCAAGAGCAGTACTTC
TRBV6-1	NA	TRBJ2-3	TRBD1	CASSEATQGQVNTDTQYF	TGTGCCAGCAGTGAAGCGACTCAGGGACAGGTAAACACAGATACGCAGTATTTT
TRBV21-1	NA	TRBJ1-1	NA	CASSLQGEAFF	TGTGCCAGCAGCCTACAGGGTGAAGCTTTCTTT
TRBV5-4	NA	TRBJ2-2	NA	CASSSEPQRVRTGELFF	TGTGCCAGCAGCTCCGAACCCCAGCGAGTGAGGACCGGGGAGCTGTTTTTT
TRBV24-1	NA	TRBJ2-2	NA	CATSDPLTGELFF	TGTGCCACCAGTGACCCCCTAACCGGGGAGCTGTTTTTT